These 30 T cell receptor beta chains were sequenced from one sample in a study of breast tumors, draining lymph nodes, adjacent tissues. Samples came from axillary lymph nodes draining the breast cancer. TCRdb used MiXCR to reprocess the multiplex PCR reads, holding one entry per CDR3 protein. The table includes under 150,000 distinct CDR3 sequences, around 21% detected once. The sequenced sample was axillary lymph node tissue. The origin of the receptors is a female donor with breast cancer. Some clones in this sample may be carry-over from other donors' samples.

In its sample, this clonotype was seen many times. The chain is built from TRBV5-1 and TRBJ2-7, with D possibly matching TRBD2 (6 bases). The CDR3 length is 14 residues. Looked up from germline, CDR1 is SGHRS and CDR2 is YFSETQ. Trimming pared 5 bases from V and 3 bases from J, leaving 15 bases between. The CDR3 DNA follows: TGCGCCAGCAGTCTCGGGACTGGCGGCTACGAGCAGTACTTC. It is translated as CASSLGTGGYEQYF.

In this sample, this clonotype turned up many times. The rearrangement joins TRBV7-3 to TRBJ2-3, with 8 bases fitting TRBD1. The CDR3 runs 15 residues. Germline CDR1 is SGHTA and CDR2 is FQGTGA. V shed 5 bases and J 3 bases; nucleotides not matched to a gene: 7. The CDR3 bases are TGTGCCAGCAGCGAACAGGGGGATGGAACAGATACGCAGTATTTT. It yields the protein CASSEQGDGTDTQYF.

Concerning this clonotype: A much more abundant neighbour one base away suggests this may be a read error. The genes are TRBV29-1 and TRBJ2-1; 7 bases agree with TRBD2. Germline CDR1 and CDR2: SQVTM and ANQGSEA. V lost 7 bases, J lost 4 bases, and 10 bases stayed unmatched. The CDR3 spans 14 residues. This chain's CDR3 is CSATGSGTYNEQFF. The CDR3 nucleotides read TGCAGCGCAACCGGGAGCGGGACGTACAATGAGCAGTTCTTC.

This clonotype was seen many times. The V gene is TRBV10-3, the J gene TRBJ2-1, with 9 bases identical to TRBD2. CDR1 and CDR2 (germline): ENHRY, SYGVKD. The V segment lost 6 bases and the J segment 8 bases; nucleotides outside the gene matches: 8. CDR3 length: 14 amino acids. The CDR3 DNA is TGTGCCATCAGCCAGGATAGCGGGAGTTATGAGCAGTTCTTC. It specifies CAISQDSGSYEQFF.

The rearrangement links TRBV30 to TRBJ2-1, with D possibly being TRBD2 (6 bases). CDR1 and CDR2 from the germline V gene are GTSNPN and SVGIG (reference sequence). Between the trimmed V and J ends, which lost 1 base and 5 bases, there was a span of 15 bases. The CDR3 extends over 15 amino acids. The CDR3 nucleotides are TGTGCCTGGAGTGGGGACTTCACTTACAACAATGAGCAGTTCTTC. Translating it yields CAWSGDFTYNNEQFF.

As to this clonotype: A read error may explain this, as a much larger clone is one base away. In DNA form, the CDR3 reads TGTGCCGGCAGTTCGCGAGGATTAAGCTCCTATAATTCACCCCTCCACTTT. The encoded protein is CAGSSRGLSSYNSPLHF. The chain carries TRBV28 and TRBJ1-6, with D hard to call. CDR3 length: 17 amino acids. Germline V lookup: CDR1 MDHEN, CDR2 SYDVKM.

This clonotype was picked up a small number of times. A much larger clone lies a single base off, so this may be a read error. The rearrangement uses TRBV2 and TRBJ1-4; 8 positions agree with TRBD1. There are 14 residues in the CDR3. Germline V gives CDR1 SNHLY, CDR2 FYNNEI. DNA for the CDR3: TGTGCCAGCAGCGCCGGGACAGGATGGGAAAAACTGTCTTTT. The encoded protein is CASSAGTGWEKLSF.

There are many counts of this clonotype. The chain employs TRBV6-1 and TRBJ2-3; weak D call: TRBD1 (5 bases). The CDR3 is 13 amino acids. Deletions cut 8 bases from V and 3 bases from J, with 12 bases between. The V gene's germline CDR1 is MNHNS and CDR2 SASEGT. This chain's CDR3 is CASGRAGTDTQYF. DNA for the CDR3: TGTGCCAGCGGCAGGGCCGGAACAGATACGCAGTATTTT.

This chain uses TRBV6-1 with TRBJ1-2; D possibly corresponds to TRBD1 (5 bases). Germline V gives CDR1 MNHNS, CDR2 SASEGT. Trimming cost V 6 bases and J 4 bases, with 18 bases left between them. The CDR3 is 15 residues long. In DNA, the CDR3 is TGTGCCAGCAGCTTAGGTGTGGGGGGGAGCTATGGCTACACCTTC. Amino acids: CASSLGVGGSYGYTF.

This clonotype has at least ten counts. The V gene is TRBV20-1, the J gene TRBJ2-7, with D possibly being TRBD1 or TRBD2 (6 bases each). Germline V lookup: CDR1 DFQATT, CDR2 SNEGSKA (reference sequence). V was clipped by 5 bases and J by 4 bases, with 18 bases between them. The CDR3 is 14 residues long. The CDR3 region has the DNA TGCAGTGCTGGGGGGCGGGCTAGCCGATACGAGCAGTACTTC. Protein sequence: CSAGGRASRYEQYF.

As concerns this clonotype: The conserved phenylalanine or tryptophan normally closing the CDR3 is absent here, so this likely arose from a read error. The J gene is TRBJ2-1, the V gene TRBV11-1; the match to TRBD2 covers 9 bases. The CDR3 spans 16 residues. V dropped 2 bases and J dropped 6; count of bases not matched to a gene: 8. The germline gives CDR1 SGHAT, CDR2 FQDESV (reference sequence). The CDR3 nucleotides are TGTGCCAGCAGCTTAAGTCCTAGCGGGATCATCAATGAGCAGTTCCTC. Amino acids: CASSLSPSGIINEQFL.

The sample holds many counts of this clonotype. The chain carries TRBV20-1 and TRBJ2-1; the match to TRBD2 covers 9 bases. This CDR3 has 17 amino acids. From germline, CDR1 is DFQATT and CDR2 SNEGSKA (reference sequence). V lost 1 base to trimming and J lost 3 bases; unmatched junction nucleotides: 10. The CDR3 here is CSARGDSGRADYNEQFF. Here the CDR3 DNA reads TGCAGTGCTAGAGGGGATAGCGGGAGAGCCGACTACAATGAGCAGTTCTTC.

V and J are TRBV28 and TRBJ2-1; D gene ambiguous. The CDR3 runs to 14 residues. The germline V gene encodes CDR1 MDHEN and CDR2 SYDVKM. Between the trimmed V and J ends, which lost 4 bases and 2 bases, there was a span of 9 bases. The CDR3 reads CASSSPMPYNEQFF. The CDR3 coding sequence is TGTGCCAGCAGTTCGCCTATGCCCTACAATGAGCAGTTCTTC.

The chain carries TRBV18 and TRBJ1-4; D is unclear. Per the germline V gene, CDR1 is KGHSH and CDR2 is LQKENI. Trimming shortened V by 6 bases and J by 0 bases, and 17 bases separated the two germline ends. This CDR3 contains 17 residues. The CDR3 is CASSEGGPTSTNEKLFF. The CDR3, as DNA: TGTGCCAGCTCCGAGGGAGGCCCGACCTCAACTAATGAAAAACTGTTTTTT.

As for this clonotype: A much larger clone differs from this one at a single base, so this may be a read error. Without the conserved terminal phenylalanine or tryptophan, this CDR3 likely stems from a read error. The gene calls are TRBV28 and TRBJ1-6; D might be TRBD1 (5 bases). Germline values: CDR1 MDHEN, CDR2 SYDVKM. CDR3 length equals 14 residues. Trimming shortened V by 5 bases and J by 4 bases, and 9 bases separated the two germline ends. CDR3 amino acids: CASSPTVYNSPLHS. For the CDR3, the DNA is TGTGCCAGCAGTCCGACAGTATATAATTCACCCCTCCACTCT.

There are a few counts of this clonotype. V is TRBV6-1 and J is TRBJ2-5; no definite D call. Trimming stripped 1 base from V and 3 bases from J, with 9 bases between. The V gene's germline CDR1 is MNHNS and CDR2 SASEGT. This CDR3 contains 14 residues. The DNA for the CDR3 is TGTGCCAGCAGTGAAGTGGGTGGAGAAGAGACCCAGTACTTC. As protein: CASSEVGGEETQYF.

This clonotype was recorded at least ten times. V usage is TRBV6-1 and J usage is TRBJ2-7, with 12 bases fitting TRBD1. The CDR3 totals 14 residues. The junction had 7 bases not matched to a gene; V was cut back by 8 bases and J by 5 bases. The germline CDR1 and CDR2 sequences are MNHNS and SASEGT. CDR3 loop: CASSPGQGAHEQYF. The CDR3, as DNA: TGTGCCAGCTCTCCGGGACAGGGGGCCCACGAGCAGTACTTC.

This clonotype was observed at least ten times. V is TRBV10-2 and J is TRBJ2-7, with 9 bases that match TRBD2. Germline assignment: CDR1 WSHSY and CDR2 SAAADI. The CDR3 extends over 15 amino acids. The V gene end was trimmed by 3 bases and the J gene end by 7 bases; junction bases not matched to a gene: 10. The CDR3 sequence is CASSDPTSGRMEQYF. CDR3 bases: TGCGCCAGCAGTGACCCGACTAGCGGACGGATGGAGCAGTACTTC.

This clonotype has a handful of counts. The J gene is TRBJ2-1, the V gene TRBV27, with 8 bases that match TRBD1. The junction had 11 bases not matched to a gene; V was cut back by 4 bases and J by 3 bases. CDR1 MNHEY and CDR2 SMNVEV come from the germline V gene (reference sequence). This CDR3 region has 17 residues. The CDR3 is CASSSPRRTGNYNEQFF. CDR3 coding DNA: TGTGCCAGCAGTTCCCCGCGAAGGACAGGGAACTACAATGAGCAGTTCTTC.

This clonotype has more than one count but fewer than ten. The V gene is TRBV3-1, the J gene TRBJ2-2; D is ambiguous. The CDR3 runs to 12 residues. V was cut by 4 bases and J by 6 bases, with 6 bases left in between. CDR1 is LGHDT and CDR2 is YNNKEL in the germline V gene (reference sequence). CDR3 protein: CASSPFPGELFF. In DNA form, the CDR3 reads TGTGCCAGCAGCCCATTCCCCGGGGAGCTGTTTTTT.

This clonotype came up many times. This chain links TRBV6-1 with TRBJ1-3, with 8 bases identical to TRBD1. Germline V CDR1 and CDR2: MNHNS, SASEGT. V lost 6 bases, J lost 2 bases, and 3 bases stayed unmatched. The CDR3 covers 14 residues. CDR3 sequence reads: CASRGQGPGNTIYF. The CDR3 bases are TGTGCCAGCAGAGGACAGGGCCCTGGAAACACCATATATTTT.

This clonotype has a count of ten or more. The CDR3 spells CSARALVGTGTFTDTQYF. CDR3 nucleotides: TGCAGTGCTAGAGCCCTAGTAGGGACAGGGACTTTCACAGATACGCAGTATTTT. The chain recombines TRBV20-1 with TRBJ2-3, with 9 bases aligning to TRBD1. CDR3 length equals 18 residues. V shed 1 base, J shed 2 bases, and the junction held 13 bases outside the gene matches. Germline V gene lookup returns CDR1 DFQATT and CDR2 SNEGSKA (reference sequence).

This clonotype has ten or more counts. CDR3 amino acids: CSAPNPQEQYF. CDR3 in DNA: TGCAGTGCTCCAAACCCGCAAGAGCAGTACTTC. V usage is TRBV20-1 and J usage is TRBJ2-7; D ambiguous. The CDR3 runs to 11 residues. Germline lookup yields CDR1 DFQATT and CDR2 SNEGSKA (reference sequence). V lost 5 bases and J lost 7, with 12 bases in between.

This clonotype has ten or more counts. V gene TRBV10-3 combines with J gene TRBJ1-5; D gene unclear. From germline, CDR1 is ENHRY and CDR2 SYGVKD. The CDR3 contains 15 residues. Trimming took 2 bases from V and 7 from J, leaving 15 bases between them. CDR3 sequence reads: CAISEENTQWQPQHF. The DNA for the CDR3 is TGTGCCATCAGTGAGGAGAACACTCAGTGGCAGCCCCAGCATTTT.

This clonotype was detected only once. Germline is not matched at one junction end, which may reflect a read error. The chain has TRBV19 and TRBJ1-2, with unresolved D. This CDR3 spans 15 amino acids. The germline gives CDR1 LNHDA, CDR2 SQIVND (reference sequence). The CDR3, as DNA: TGTACCAGTAGTATAAGGACGGACTCTAACTATGGCTACACCTTC. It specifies CTSSIRTDSNYGYTF.

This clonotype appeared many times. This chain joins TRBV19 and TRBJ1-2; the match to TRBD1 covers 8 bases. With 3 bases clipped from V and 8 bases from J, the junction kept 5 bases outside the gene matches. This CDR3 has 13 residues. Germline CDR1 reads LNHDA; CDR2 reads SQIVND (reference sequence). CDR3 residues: CASSMDRVYGYTF. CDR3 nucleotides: TGTGCCAGTAGTATGGACAGGGTTTACGGCTACACCTTC.

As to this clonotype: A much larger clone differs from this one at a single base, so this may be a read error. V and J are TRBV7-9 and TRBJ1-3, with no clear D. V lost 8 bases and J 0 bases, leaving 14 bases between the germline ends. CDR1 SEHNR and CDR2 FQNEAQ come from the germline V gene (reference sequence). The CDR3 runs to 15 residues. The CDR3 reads CASGRGRSSGNTIYF. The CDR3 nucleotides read TGTGCCAGCGGTCGAGGACGGAGCTCTGGAAACACCATATATTTT.

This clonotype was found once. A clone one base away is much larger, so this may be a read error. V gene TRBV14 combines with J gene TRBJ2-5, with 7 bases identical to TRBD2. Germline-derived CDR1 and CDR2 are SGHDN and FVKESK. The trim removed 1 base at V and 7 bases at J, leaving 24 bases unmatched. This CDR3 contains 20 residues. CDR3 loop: CASSQVNSGSTRLAGGTQYF. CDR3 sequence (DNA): TGTGCCAGCAGCCAAGTAAACTCAGGGAGCACGAGACTAGCTGGAGGGACCCAGTACTTC.

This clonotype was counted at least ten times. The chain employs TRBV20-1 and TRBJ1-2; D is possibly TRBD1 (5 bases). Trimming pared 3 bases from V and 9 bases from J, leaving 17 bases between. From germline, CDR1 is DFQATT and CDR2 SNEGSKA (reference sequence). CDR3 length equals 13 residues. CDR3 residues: CSARRNRDRRYTF. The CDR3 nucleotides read TGCAGTGCTAGGAGAAACCGGGACCGCCGCTACACCTTC.

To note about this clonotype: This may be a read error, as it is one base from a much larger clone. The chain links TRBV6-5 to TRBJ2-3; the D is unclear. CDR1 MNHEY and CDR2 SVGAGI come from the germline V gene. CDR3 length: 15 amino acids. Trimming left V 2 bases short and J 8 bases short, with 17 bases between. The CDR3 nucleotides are TGTGCCAGCAGTTACCGCGCGAACCGCCCGGGTACGCAGTATTTT. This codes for CASSYRANRPGTQYF.